This TCR beta chain was sequenced in a study of T cell repertoires in cytomegalovirus infection. Study information: Both a matching HLA type and CMV infection were indicated by public TCR beta signatures.

The study's findings and limits: Within the response measured ex vivo, HLA-C-restricted CMV-specific TCR beta clonotypes were dominant.

TCRdb analysed the reads with MiXCR anew, one entry per CDR3 protein. The sample lists some 800,000 distinct CDR3 sequences, about 28% occurring once. A remark on this clonotype: Its antigen is still unknown.

Deletions cut 2 bases from V and 6 bases from J, with 13 bases between. The CDR3 length is 14 residues. Germline-derived CDR1 and CDR2 are MNHEY and SVGEGT. Sequenced here: cultured CD8+ T cells from PBMCs, sampled from culture after CMV antigen stimulation. The rearrangement joins TRBV6-2 or TRBV6-3 to TRBJ1-1, with D unclear. This clonotype was sampled from a human donor in good health (CMV status not recorded). Some clones in this sample may be carry-over from other donors' samples. The CDR3 loop is CASSYLHGRPEAFF. The CDR3, as DNA: TGTGCCAGCAGTTACCTTCACGGACGGCCTGAAGCTTTCTTT.